This TCR beta chain was documented in a study of metastatic and nonmetastatic thyroid tumors (dated by TCRdb to the early 2020s). For context, the study as a whole: The researchers compared repertoires between peripheral blood samples and tumor or nodule tissue samples from patients with malignant or benign thyroid disease. Summary of the overall study and its limitations: TCR beta diversity was reported as significantly higher in malignant tumors than in benign nodules, in both blood and tumor samples.

No treatment had been received by any patient before thyroid surgery. Using T-cell receptor beta sequencing, the researchers looked back retrospectively at clinical samples from patients, gathered between about 2011 and 2018. The protocol used for the library was PCR. TCRdb shows the sequencer as Illumina HiSeq 4000. High-throughput sequencing was used to profile the TCR beta-chain CDR3 region of every patient. As for how the authors treated the data: A classifier to discriminate distant-metastatic papillary thyroid cancer patients was built from CDR3 differences across clinicopathological groups. To measure repertoire diversity the researchers used the Shannon index, while the Morisita-Horn index served to gauge how similar the tumor and blood repertoires were. Using fastp trimming at Q25 and MiXCR clonotype assembly, TCRdb reanalyzed the public sequencing data and kept in-frame beta chains. TCRdb's processing, not the study's, gives the V and J calls here. The sample table holds over 15,000 clones, of which around a third were seen once. 20% of the sample is held by the ten biggest clonotypes.

A word on this clone: Its antigen is still unknown. No base quality information exists; no much larger clone differs at one position.

The CDR3 runs 16 residues from the cysteine to the phenylalanine. Only the CDR3 part of the read is kept: 48 bases, read in frame from the first base. Relative to germline, V is 2 bases shorter and J is 1 base shorter, with 15 bases between their ends. CDR1 and CDR2, per the germline V gene, are SGHRS and YFSETQ. The TCR originated in a female donor with papillary thyroid cancer or a benign thyroid nodule (not recorded which). Some clones in this sample may be carry-over from other donors' samples. Material for sequencing was adjacent normal tissue. This sequence uses TRBV5-1 and TRBJ1-2; the best D guess is TRBD1, with 5 bases matching. The nucleotides read TGCGCCAGCAGCTTTGCGATTTCACAGGTTAACTATGGCTACACCTTC. Its translation is CASSFAISQVNYGYTF. This CDR3, with the reference TRBV5-1 and TRBJ1-2 proteins standing in past its ends, gives the full variable domain KAGVTQTPRYLIKTRGQQVTLSCSPISGHRSVSWYQQTPGQGLQFLFEYFSETQRNKGNFPGRFSGRQFSNSRSEMNVSTLELGDSALYLCASSFAISQVNYGYTFGSGTRLTVV.